This T cell receptor (beta chain) emerged from a study of blood T cell repertoires in COVID-19. Across the study: Italy, Spain and the United States were the sources of the convalescent and acute COVID-19 samples. The cDNA or gDNA used as material had been derived from T cells, B-cell-depleted T cells, or PBMCs.

The germline CDR1 and CDR2 sequences are SGHRS and YFSETQ. This CDR3 region has 16 residues. V was clipped by 4 bases and J by 1 base; unmatched bases: 1. Original processing methods: Reference gene primers were amplified, and this amplification served to estimate nucleated cell counts. TCRdb's copy holds only in-frame clones and misses some; the assay was immunoSEQ multiplex PCR. V and J calls and clone size are copied from that table; D and trimming were computed from the DNA. The table lists around 290,000 clones, approximately 87% of them singletons. The sequence derives from a woman aged 45-60 years who had recovered from COVID-19. Sequenced sample: peripheral blood. This rearrangement joins TRBV5-1 to TRBJ2-3; 15 nucleotides align to TRBD2. CDR3 sequence reads: CASSGLAGGGTDTQYF. The DNA for the CDR3 is TGCGCCAGCAGCGGACTAGCGGGAGGGGGCACAGATACGCAGTATTTT.